The 28 T cell receptor beta chains below all came from one sample that was sequenced in a study of cytomegalovirus exposure and HLA in healthy donors. It was with 60 Vbeta and 13 Jbeta primers that the PCR ran. Generated by immunoSEQ multiplex PCR, the TCRdb table keeps only in-frame clones and is missing some. The data hold 200,000 to 250,000 clones, with over 65% observed a single time. Specimen: PBMCs. These receptors originate from a man aged 18 to 30 in good health and CMV-seronegative.

This clone was counted once. The chain recombines TRBV2 with TRBJ2-1, with a weak D call TRBD2 (6 bases). The CDR3 extends over 15 amino acids. Trimming took off 8 bases at V and 8 bases at J, with 22 bases between the two ends. Germline V gene sequence: CDR1 SNHLY, CDR2 FYNNEI. The CDR3 reads CASRKGTAYSDEQFF. The CDR3 DNA follows: TGTGCCAGCCGAAAGGGGACTGCTTATTCAGATGAGCAGTTCTTC.

This clone was seen only once. V and J are TRBV29-1 and TRBJ2-5; tentatively, D is TRBD1 (6 bases). Trimming stripped 6 bases from V and 1 base from J, with 15 bases between. The CDR3 has 14 amino acids. Germline V lookup: CDR1 SQVTM, CDR2 ANQGSEA. The CDR3: CSVPTGTRQETQYF. The CDR3 bases are TGCAGCGTGCCCACCGGGACACGCCAAGAGACCCAGTACTTC.

The genes are TRBV2 and TRBJ2-7; unclear D gene. The CDR3 is 13 amino acids. Trimming cost V 5 bases and J 2 bases, with 10 bases left between them. The germline V gene has CDR1 SNHLY and CDR2 FYNNEI. The CDR3 region has the DNA TGTGCCAGCAGTATACAGCCAGCCTACGAGCAGTACTTC. It codes for CASSIQPAYEQYF.

The chain links TRBV25-1 to TRBJ2-7; 7 bases are a match to TRBD1. The ends lost 2 bases at V and 4 bases at J; junction bases unmatched: 8. The CDR3 totals 15 residues. CDR1 and CDR2 from the germline V gene are MGHDK and SYGVNS. The CDR3: CASSEQDRDSYEQYF. CDR3 in DNA: TGTGCCAGCAGTGAACAGGACCGGGACAGTTACGAGCAGTACTTC.

V usage is TRBV18 and J usage is TRBJ1-4, with 9 bases aligning to TRBD1. With V trimmed by 8 bases and J by 6 bases, 4 bases remained unmatched. The CDR3 runs to 13 residues. Germline V gene lookup returns CDR1 KGHSH and CDR2 LQKENI. The CDR3 here is CASLGQGDEKLFF. CDR3 DNA: TGTGCCAGCCTGGGACAGGGTGATGAAAAACTGTTTTTT.

This chain uses TRBV2 with TRBJ2-3; D unresolved. The germline V gene has CDR1 SNHLY and CDR2 FYNNEI. There are 14 residues in the CDR3. V lost 4 bases, J lost 0 bases, and 8 bases lay in between. Here the CDR3 reads CASSGLGSTDTQYF. DNA for the CDR3: TGTGCCAGCAGTGGGCTTGGTAGCACAGATACGCAGTATTTT. The full variable domain, in which reference TRBV2 and TRBJ2-3 provide the parts outside the CDR3, is EPEVTQTPSHQVTQMGQEVILRCVPISNHLYFYWYRQILGQKVEFLVSFYNNEISEKSEIFDDQFSVERPDGSNFTLKIRSTKLEDSAMYFCASSGLGSTDTQYFGPGTRLTVL.

This chain uses TRBV28 with TRBJ2-2; D unclear. This CDR3 contains 13 residues. Per the germline V gene, CDR1 is MDHEN and CDR2 is SYDVKM. V lost 6 bases and J lost 6, with 11 bases in between. The CDR3 loop reads CASSSPVAGELFF. In nucleotides, the CDR3 is TGTGCCAGCAGCTCCCCGGTAGCCGGGGAGCTGTTTTTT.

This chain connects TRBV6-5 to TRBJ2-3; 7 nucleotides align to TRBD1. The junction had 3 bases not matched to a gene; V was cut back by 2 bases and J by 1 base. The CDR3 sequence is 15 residues long. The germline gives CDR1 MNHEY, CDR2 SVGAGI. The CDR3 spells CASSYRGRGTDTQYF. Written as DNA, the CDR3 is TGTGCCAGCAGTTACAGGGGGCGAGGCACAGATACGCAGTATTTT.

The V gene is TRBV7-9, the J gene TRBJ2-7; TRBD1 might be the D (6 bases). V shed 5 bases and J shed 2 bases, with 13 bases lying between them. Germline V gene lookup returns CDR1 SEHNR and CDR2 FQNEAQ (reference sequence). This CDR3 spans 14 amino acids. CDR3 region: CASSGLDRPYEQYF. CDR3 DNA: TGTGCCAGCAGCGGGTTGGACAGACCCTACGAGCAGTACTTC. Using reference TRBV7-9 and TRBJ2-7 for the parts outside the CDR3, the full variable domain is DTGVSQNPRHKITKRGQNVTFRCDPISEHNRLYWYRQTLGQGPEFLTYFQNEAQLEKSRLLSDRFSAERPKGSFSTLEIQRTEQGDSAMYLCASSGLDRPYEQYFGPGTRLTVT.

The chain carries TRBV27 and TRBJ2-1; 7 nucleotides match TRBD1. This CDR3 comprises 16 residues. Per the germline V gene, CDR1 is MNHEY and CDR2 is SMNVEV (reference sequence). After removal of 4 bases from V and 12 bases from J, the junction contained 18 bases not matched to a gene. CDR3 nucleotides: TGTGCCAGCAGTTCTGCAGGCCAGGGGGTTTCCAGACGGCAGTTCTTC. This translates into CASSSAGQGVSRRQFF.

This rearrangement joins TRBV27 to TRBJ2-7, with 7 bases fitting TRBD1. CDR3 size: 13 residues. Germline assignment: CDR1 MNHEY and CDR2 SMNVEV (reference sequence). V was clipped by 5 bases and J by 6 bases; unmatched bases: 7. In DNA form, the CDR3 reads TGTGCCAGCAGTAAGACAGGGTTAATCGAGCAGTACTTC. It yields the protein CASSKTGLIEQYF.

This clone was seen a handful of times. The V call is TRBV7-8, the J call TRBJ2-3; 10 bases line up with TRBD2. Germline CDR1 reads SGHVS; CDR2 reads FQNEAQ. V dropped 8 bases and J dropped 1; count of bases not matched to a gene: 6. The CDR3 is 15 residues long. The CDR3 protein is CASWTSGRGTDTQYF. The CDR3 nucleotides are TGTGCCAGCTGGACTAGCGGAAGGGGCACAGATACGCAGTATTTT.

The J gene is TRBJ2-7, the V gene TRBV7-8; D is undetermined. Germline assignment: CDR1 SGHVS and CDR2 FQNEAQ. The CDR3 runs to 16 residues. The V gene lost 5 bases and the J gene lost 0 bases, with 17 bases spanning the gap. The CDR3 coding sequence is TGTGCCAGCAGCCCAAGGTCGAGTGGGCACTCCTACGAGCAGTACTTC. The encoded protein is CASSPRSSGHSYEQYF.

V is TRBV7-3 and J is TRBJ2-1; TRBD2 aligns across 8 bases. This CDR3 comprises 14 residues. The V and J ends lost 5 bases and 8 bases, in that order; junction bases with no gene match: 8. The germline V gene has CDR1 SGHTA and CDR2 FQGTGA. The CDR3 DNA reads as TGTGCCAGCAGCCTTATAGCGGGGATAGATGAGCAGTTCTTC. Its protein product is CASSLIAGIDEQFF.

This chain joins TRBV30 and TRBJ1-1, with D perhaps TRBD1 (5 bases). The CDR3 is made up of 12 amino acids. V was cut by 7 bases and J by 4 bases, with 13 bases left in between. Per the germline V gene, CDR1 is GTSNPN and CDR2 is SVGIG (reference sequence). This chain's CDR3 is CALGGKVTEAFF. CDR3 sequence (DNA): TGTGCCTTGGGGGGGAAGGTCACTGAAGCTTTCTTT.

The rearrangement uses TRBV28 and TRBJ2-3; D uncertain. Germline V gene data show CDR1 as MDHEN and CDR2 as SYDVKM. Trimming removed 2 bases at V and 6 bases at J, with 12 bases between. The CDR3 length is 14 residues. CDR3 nucleotide sequence: TGTGCCAGCAGTTTAGGTAGCTTGGAGGATACGCAGTATTTT. Translating it yields CASSLGSLEDTQYF.

This clone was counted a few times. The chain has TRBV28 and TRBJ1-4; D uncertain. Per the germline V gene, CDR1 is MDHEN and CDR2 is SYDVKM. V was trimmed by 0 bases and J by 7 bases, leaving 9 bases between them. CDR3 length: 14 amino acids. CDR3 region: CASSLWGVGEKLFF. In nucleotides, the CDR3 is TGTGCCAGCAGTTTATGGGGAGTGGGTGAAAAACTGTTTTTT.

The chain joins TRBV6-1 to TRBJ2-4; 10 bases line up with TRBD2. CDR3 length equals 13 residues. Trimming removed 11 bases from V and 7 bases from J; junction bases left unmatched: 8. Germline values: CDR1 MNHNS, CDR2 SASEGT. The CDR3 spells CAAVLAGDNIQYF. In DNA, the CDR3 is TGTGCCGCTGTCCTAGCGGGAGACAACATTCAGTACTTC.

As to this clone: Its ends do not fully match the called genes, so a read error is possible. The same CDR3 also results from other DNA sequences found in this sample. This chain links TRBV6-5 with TRBJ1-1, with TRBD1 matching 9 bases. From germline, CDR1 is MNHEY and CDR2 SVGAGI. The CDR3 contains 15 residues. CDR3: CASSYYRGRNTEAFF. Written as DNA, the CDR3 is TGTGCCAGCAGTTACTACAGGGGGCGGAACACCGAAGCTTTCTTT.

A remark on this clone: Additional DNA sequences in this sample encode the identical CDR3. This CDR3 reads CASSTGGSPLHF. The CDR3 DNA sequence: TGTGCCAGCAGCACCGGGGGGTCACCCCTCCACTTT. The chain combines TRBV9 with TRBJ1-6, with a possible D match to TRBD1 (5 bases). Germline V CDR1 and CDR2: SGDLS, YYNGEE. The length of the CDR3 is 12 residues. V gave up 4 bases and J gave up 10 bases, with 9 bases separating them. The variable domain in full, with the rest retrieved from reference TRBV9 and TRBJ1-6, is DSGVTQTPKHLITATGQRVTLRCSPRSGDLSVYWYQQSLDQGLQFLIQYYNGEERAKGNILERFSAQQFPDLHSELNLSSLELGDSALYFCASSTGGSPLHFGNGTRLTVT.

The V gene is TRBV6-5, the J gene TRBJ1-2; D is perhaps TRBD1 (5 bases). Trimming took 4 bases from V and 4 from J, leaving 16 bases between them. Germline CDR1 reads MNHEY; CDR2 reads SVGAGI. The CDR3 contains 15 residues. The CDR3 here is CASSFLEDGGYGYTF. CDR3 coding DNA: TGTGCCAGCAGTTTTTTAGAAGACGGGGGCTATGGCTACACCTTC.

This clone was observed a few times. The J gene is TRBJ2-3, the V gene TRBV11-2; weak D call: TRBD2 (6 bases). Germline CDR1 reads SGHAT; CDR2 reads FQNNGV. CDR3 length: 14 residues. Trimming left V 7 bases short and J 0 bases short, with 11 bases between. CDR3: CASTAAGSTDTQYF. The CDR3 DNA reads TGTGCCAGCACCGCTGCGGGGAGCACAGATACGCAGTATTTT.

This clone appeared a single time. The chain couples TRBV6-5 to TRBJ2-7; 8 bases align to TRBD1. Germline V gene data show CDR1 as MNHEY and CDR2 as SVGAGI. V gave up 6 bases and J gave up 2 bases; unmatched junction bases: 9. The CDR3 length is 15 residues. CDR3 sequence: CASSLGQGSTYEQYF. The DNA for the CDR3 is TGTGCCAGCAGCCTCGGACAGGGTTCCACCTACGAGCAGTACTTC.

This clone showed up just a few times. The chain has TRBV28 and TRBJ1-1, with D possibly being TRBD1 (6 bases). Germline V lookup: CDR1 MDHEN, CDR2 SYDVKM. V shed 8 bases and J shed 1 base, with 17 bases lying between them. The CDR3 length is 15 residues. The CDR3 coding sequence is TGTGCCAGCCTCGGGGACACCCGACGGAACACTGAAGCTTTCTTT. This translates into CASLGDTRRNTEAFF.

Comments on this clone: Other DNA variants within this sample encode the same CDR3. V and J are TRBV6-1 and TRBJ2-7, with 11 bases that match TRBD1. Trimming cost V 0 bases and J 3 bases; bases outside gene matches: 1. Germline V gene sequence: CDR1 MNHNS, CDR2 SASEGT. The CDR3 extends over 15 amino acids. CDR3 residues: CASSEAGTGGYEQYF. CDR3 bases: TGTGCCAGCAGTGAAGCCGGGACAGGGGGCTACGAGCAGTACTTC.

V usage is TRBV5-1 and J usage is TRBJ2-1; 14 bases are a match to TRBD2. V shed 0 bases, J shed 0 bases, and the junction held 11 bases outside the gene matches. Germline V gene data show CDR1 as SGHRS and CDR2 as YFSETQ. The CDR3 extends over 21 amino acids. The CDR3 DNA sequence: TGCGCCAGCAGCTTGGGGACTAGCGGGAGGTTCGCGTCCAGCTCCTACAATGAGCAGTTCTTC. Its translation is CASSLGTSGRFASSSYNEQFF.

This chain connects TRBV19 to TRBJ2-5; D unresolved. The J call may be faulty, since TRBJ2-7 better matches the DNA end. CDR3 length: 13 residues. Germline V gene lookup returns CDR1 LNHDA and CDR2 SQIVND (reference sequence). CDR3 amino acids: CASSPGPDYEQYF. The CDR3 coding sequence is TGTGCCAGTAGTCCCGGGCCCGACTACGAGCAGTACTTC.

CDR3 protein: CASSPYGGNEQYF. CDR3 coding DNA: TGTGCCAGCAGCCCTTACGGGGGGAACGAGCAGTACTTC. The chain is built from TRBV14 and TRBJ2-7; TRBD2 agrees at 7 bases. Germline CDR1 and CDR2: SGHDN and FVKESK. This CDR3 is 13 amino acids long. The V gene end was trimmed by 4 bases and the J gene end by 5 bases; junction bases not matched to a gene: 5. The variable domain in full, completed from reference TRBV14 and TRBJ2-7, reads EAGVTQFPSHSVIEKGQTVTLRCDPISGHDNLYWYRRVMGKEIKFLLHFVKESKQDESGMPNNRFLAERTGGTYSTLKVQPAELEDSGVYFCASSPYGGNEQYFGPGTRLTVT.